Below, 12 T cell receptor beta chains from the same sample are listed, as sequenced in a study of shared clonotypes between healthy human individuals (dated by TCRdb to the early 2020s). The library was produced with the immunoSEQ multiplex PCR assay. TCRdb retrieved this table from immuneACCESS and kept in-frame rearrangements only. Not all clones are present; in checked studies, unresolved V genes account for under half, and no reason is known for the remainder. A total of about 2.2 million clones appear in this sample, roughly 91% of them only once. More than 1.5% of the sample comes from the top ten. CD8 naive samples consisted of CD45RO-negative cells that were positively selected for CCR7, yielding a CD45RA+CCR7+ population without TemRA cells. Sequencing was performed on naive CD8+ T cells from PBMCs. The cell subset or site label, as the study defines it: CD45RA+CCR7+. The receptors stem from a man aged 18 to 35 in good health. Some clones in this sample may be carry-over from other donors' samples.

The rearrangement joins TRBV6-4 to TRBJ2-1; no reliable D call. Germline loops: CDR1 MRHNA, CDR2 SNTAGT. Trimming shortened V by 0 bases and J by 9 bases, and 6 bases separated the two germline ends. The CDR3 runs to 12 residues. CDR3 region: CASSDSFGEQFF. As DNA, the CDR3 is TGTGCCAGCAGTGACTCTTTCGGTGAGCAGTTCTTC.

The chain is built from TRBV29-1 and TRBJ2-7, with D possibly matching TRBD1 (6 bases). Germline V lookup: CDR1 SQVTM, CDR2 ANQGSEA. This CDR3 is 12 amino acids long. Deletions cut 4 bases from V and 3 bases from J, with 10 bases between. The DNA for the CDR3 is TGCAGCGTTGGAAGGGGGTTCTACGAGCAGTACTTC. Its translation is CSVGRGFYEQYF.

Notes on this clone: The germline gene is not matched at one end of the junction; a read error may be the cause. V usage is TRBV27 and J usage is TRBJ1-5, with TRBD1 matching over 7 bases. CDR1 and CDR2 from the germline V gene are MNHEY and SMNVEV (reference sequence). The length of the CDR3 is 14 residues. CDR3 sequence (DNA): TGTGCCAGCAGTGTAAGGGACAGCAAACAGCCCCAGCATTTT. This translates into CASSVRDSKQPQHF.

The chain links TRBV6-5 to TRBJ1-1, with D possibly TRBD1 on 6 matching bases. Germline V gene sequence: CDR1 MNHEY, CDR2 SVGAGI. Trimming removed 4 bases from V and 0 bases from J, with 12 bases in between. CDR3 length equals 15 residues. CDR3 DNA: TGTGCCAGCAGTTTCAGCCGGACAGTGAACACTGAAGCTTTCTTT. Translated: CASSFSRTVNTEAFF.

The rearrangement links TRBV4-1 to TRBJ1-1; unclear D gene. CDR1 is MGHRA, CDR2 YSYEKL, per germline. The V end lost 4 bases, the J end lost 2 bases, and 14 bases lay between the germline ends. This CDR3 region has 15 residues. Here the CDR3 reads CASSPTTAVNTEAFF. CDR3 in DNA: TGCGCCAGCAGCCCAACCACAGCAGTTAACACTGAAGCTTTCTTT.

V and J are TRBV28 and TRBJ1-1; D call uncertain. V was cut by 2 bases and J by 0 bases, with 13 bases left in between. Germline V gene data show CDR1 as MDHEN and CDR2 as SYDVKM. The CDR3 runs 16 residues. The CDR3 protein is CASSLRGRPLNTEAFF. Here the CDR3 DNA reads TGTGCCAGCAGTTTAAGAGGCAGACCATTGAACACTGAAGCTTTCTTT. The full variable domain, rest sourced from reference TRBV28 and TRBJ1-1, is DVKVTQSSRYLVKRTGEKVFLECVQDMDHENMFWYRQDPGLGLRLIYFSYDVKMKEKGDIPEGYSVSREKKERFSLILESASTNQTSMYLCASSLRGRPLNTEAFFGQGTRLTVV.

The CDR3 DNA is TGTGCCAGCAGTTTAGTTAGGCGGGAGCGCTCAGATACGCAGTATTTT. It encodes CASSLVRRERSDTQYF. The chain combines TRBV28 with TRBJ2-3, with 7 bases that match TRBD2. With 2 bases clipped from V and 4 bases from J, the junction kept 9 bases outside the gene matches. Germline loops: CDR1 MDHEN, CDR2 SYDVKM. This CDR3 is 16 amino acids long.

This chain uses TRBV7-9 with TRBJ2-1; no firm D call. Germline V gene lookup returns CDR1 SEHNR and CDR2 FQNEAQ (reference sequence). The CDR3 extends over 16 amino acids. V was trimmed by 5 bases and J by 3 bases, leaving 17 bases between them. The DNA of the CDR3 is TGTGCCAGCAGCCCCGAGGAGACCCAGTTCTACAATGAGCAGTTCTTC. Amino acid sequence: CASSPEETQFYNEQFF. Supplemented by reference TRBV7-9 and TRBJ2-1, the full variable domain reads DTGVSQNPRHKITKRGQNVTFRCDPISEHNRLYWYRQTLGQGPEFLTYFQNEAQLEKSRLLSDRFSAERPKGSFSTLEIQRTEQGDSAMYLCASSPEETQFYNEQFFGPGTRLTVL.

This chain joins TRBV9 and TRBJ2-7; 11 bases align to TRBD2. After removal of 4 bases from V and 0 bases from J, the junction contained 6 bases not matched to a gene. This CDR3 has 16 amino acids. From germline, CDR1 is SGDLS and CDR2 YYNGEE. Here the CDR3 reads CASSHGTSGNSYEQYF. As DNA, the CDR3 is TGTGCCAGCAGCCATGGGACTAGCGGAAACTCCTACGAGCAGTACTTC.

The rearrangement links TRBV28 to TRBJ2-2; D may match TRBD1 or TRBD2 (6 bases each). This CDR3 is 14 amino acids long. The germline CDR1 and CDR2 sequences are MDHEN and SYDVKM. Trimming shortened V by 8 bases and J by 5 bases, and 15 bases separated the two germline ends. CDR3 in DNA: TGTGCCAGCGCCCGGGGGCCGGGGACCGGGGAGCTGTTTTTT. The encoded protein is CASARGPGTGELFF.

A note on this clone: This specimen includes other DNA sequences encoding the same CDR3. The chain joins TRBV28 to TRBJ2-3; unclear D gene. The CDR3 is made up of 12 amino acids. Trimming stripped 3 bases from V and 0 bases from J, with 1 base between. Looked up from germline, CDR1 is MDHEN and CDR2 is SYDVKM. CDR3 sequence reads: CASSFSTDTQYF. The CDR3 nucleotides read TGTGCCAGCAGTTTTAGCACAGATACGCAGTATTTT.

With respect to this clone: The sample holds other DNA sequences that translate to the same CDR3. The chain employs TRBV19 and TRBJ1-2; no firm D call. The ends were cut back, 1 base at V and 3 bases at J, with 6 bases in the middle. Germline assignment: CDR1 LNHDA and CDR2 SQIVND (reference sequence). This CDR3 comprises 13 residues. The chain's CDR3 is CASSIAGDYGYTF. As DNA, the CDR3 is TGTGCCAGTAGTATAGCAGGAGACTATGGCTACACCTTC.